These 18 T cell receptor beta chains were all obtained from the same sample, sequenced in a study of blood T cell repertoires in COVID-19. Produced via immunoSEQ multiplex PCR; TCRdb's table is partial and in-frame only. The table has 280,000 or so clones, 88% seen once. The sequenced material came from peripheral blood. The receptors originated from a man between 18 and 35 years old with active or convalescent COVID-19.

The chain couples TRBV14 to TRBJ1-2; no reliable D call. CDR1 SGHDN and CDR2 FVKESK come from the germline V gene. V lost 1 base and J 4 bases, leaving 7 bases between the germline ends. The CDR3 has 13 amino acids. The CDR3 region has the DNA TGTGCCAGCAGCCAAGCGTATGTCTATGGCTACACCTTC. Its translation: CASSQAYVYGYTF. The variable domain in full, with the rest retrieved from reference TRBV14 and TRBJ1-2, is EAGVTQFPSHSVIEKGQTVTLRCDPISGHDNLYWYRRVMGKEIKFLLHFVKESKQDESGMPNNRFLAERTGGTYSTLKVQPAELEDSGVYFCASSQAYVYGYTFGSGTRLTVV.

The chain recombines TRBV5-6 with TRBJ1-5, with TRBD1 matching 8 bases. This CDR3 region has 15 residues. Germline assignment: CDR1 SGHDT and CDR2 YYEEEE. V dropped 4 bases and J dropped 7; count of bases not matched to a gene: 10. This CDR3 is CASSLGQGGPQPQHF. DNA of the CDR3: TGTGCCAGCAGCCTAGGACAGGGCGGCCCCCAGCCCCAGCATTTT.

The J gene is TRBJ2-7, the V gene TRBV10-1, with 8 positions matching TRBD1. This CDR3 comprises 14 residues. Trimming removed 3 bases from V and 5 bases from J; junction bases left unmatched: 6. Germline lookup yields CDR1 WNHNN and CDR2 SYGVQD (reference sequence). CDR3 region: CASSEADRAHEQYF. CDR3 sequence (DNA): TGCGCCAGCAGTGAAGCGGACAGGGCCCACGAGCAGTACTTC.

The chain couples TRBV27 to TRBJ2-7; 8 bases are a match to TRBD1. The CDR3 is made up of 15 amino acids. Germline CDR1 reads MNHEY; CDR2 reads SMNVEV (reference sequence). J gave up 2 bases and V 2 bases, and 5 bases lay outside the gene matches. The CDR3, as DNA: TGTGCCAGCAGTTTAGCAGGGGGCGTCCCCTACGAGCAGTACTTC. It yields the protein CASSLAGGVPYEQYF.

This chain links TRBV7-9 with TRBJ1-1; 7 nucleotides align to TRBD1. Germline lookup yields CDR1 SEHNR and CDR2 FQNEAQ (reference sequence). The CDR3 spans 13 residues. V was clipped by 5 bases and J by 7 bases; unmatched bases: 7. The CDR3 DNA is TGTGCCAGCAGCCCAGGGGGTAGGGGTGAAGCTTTCTTT. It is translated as CASSPGGRGEAFF.

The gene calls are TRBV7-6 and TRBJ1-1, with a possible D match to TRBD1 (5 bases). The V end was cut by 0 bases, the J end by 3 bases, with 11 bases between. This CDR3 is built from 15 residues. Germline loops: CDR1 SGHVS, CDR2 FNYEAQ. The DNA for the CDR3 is TGTGCCAGCAGCTTAGCGGAGGGGAAGGACACTGAAGCTTTCTTT. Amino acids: CASSLAEGKDTEAFF.

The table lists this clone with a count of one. The CDR3 reads CASSPRFESNEKLFF. DNA of the CDR3: TGTGCCAGCAGCCCCCGTTTCGAGTCTAATGAAAAACTGTTTTTT. J is TRBJ1-4 and V is TRBV5-6; D is uncertain. V lost 4 bases and J 3 bases, leaving 13 bases between the germline ends. The CDR3 consists of 15 residues. Germline V gene sequence: CDR1 SGHDT, CDR2 YYEEEE. The variable domain in full, completed from reference TRBV5-6 and TRBJ1-4, reads DAGVTQSPTHLIKTRGQQVTLRCSPKSGHDTVSWYQQALGQGPQFIFQYYEEEERQRGNFPDRFSGHQFPNYSSELNVNALLLGDSALYLCASSPRFESNEKLFFGSGTQLSVL.

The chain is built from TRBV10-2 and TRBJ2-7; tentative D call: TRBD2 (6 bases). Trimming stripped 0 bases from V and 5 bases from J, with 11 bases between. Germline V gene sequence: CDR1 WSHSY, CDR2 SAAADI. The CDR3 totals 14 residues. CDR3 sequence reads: CASSESSGGDEQYF. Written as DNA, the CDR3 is TGCGCCAGCAGTGAGTCGAGTGGAGGGGACGAGCAGTACTTC.

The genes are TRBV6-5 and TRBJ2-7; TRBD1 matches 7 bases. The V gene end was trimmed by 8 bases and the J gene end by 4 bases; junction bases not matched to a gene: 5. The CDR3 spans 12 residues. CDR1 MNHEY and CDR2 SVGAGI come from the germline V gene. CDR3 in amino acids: CASSTGSYEQYF. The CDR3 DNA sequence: TGTGCCAGCTCGACAGGGAGTTACGAGCAGTACTTC.

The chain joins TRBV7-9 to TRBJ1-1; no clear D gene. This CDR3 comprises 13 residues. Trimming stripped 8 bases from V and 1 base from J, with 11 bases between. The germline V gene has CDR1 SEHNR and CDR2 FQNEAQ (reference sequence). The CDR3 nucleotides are TGTGCCAGCGGAACCGGGAAGAACACTGAAGCTTTCTTT. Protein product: CASGTGKNTEAFF.

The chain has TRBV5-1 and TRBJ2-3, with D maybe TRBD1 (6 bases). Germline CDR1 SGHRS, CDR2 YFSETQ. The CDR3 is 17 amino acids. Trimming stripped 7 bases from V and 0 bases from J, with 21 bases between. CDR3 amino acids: CASGRALDSESTDTQYF. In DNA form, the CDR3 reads TGCGCCAGCGGGAGAGCACTGGACAGCGAAAGCACAGATACGCAGTATTTT.

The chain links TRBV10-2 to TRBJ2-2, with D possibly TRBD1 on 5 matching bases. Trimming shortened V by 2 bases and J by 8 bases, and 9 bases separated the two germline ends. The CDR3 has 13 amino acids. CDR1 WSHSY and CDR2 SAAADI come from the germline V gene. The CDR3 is CASSEGAPGELFF. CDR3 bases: TGCGCCAGCAGTGAGGGGGCCCCGGGGGAGCTGTTTTTT.

The CDR3 DNA reads TGTGCCAGCAGCAGGGACATGAACACTGAAGCTTTCTTT. As protein: CASSRDMNTEAFF. The chain has TRBV6-5 and TRBJ1-1; possible D gene TRBD1, 6 bases. Germline values: CDR1 MNHEY, CDR2 SVGAGI. There are 13 residues in the CDR3. V was trimmed by 6 bases and J by 0 bases, leaving 8 bases between them.

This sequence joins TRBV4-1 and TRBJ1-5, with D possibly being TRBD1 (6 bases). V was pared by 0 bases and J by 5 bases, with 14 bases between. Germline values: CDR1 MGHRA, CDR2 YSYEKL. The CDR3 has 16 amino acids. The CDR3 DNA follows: TGCGCCAGCAGCCAAGATTGGACAGCGGCCCATCAGCCCCAGCATTTT. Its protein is CASSQDWTAAHQPQHF.

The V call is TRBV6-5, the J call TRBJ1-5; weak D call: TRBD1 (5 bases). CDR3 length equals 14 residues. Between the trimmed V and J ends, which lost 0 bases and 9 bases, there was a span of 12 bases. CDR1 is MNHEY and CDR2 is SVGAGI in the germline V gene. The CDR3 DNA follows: TGTGCCAGCAGTTACTCAAGGGGAACGCGGCCCCAGCATTTT. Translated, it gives CASSYSRGTRPQHF.

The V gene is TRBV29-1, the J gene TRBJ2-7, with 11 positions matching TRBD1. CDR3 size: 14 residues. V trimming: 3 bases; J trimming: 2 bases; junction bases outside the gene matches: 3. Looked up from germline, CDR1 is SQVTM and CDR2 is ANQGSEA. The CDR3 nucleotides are TGCAGCGTTGAGGGACAGGGGGGACCCTACGAGCAGTACTTC. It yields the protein CSVEGQGGPYEQYF.

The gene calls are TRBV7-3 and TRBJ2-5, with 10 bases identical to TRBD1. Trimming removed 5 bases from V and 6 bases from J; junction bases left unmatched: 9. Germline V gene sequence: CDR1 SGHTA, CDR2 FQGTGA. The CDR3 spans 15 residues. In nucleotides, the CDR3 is TGTGCCAGCAGCCAAGACAGGGGGCAGGCGAAGACCCAGTACTTC. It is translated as CASSQDRGQAKTQYF.

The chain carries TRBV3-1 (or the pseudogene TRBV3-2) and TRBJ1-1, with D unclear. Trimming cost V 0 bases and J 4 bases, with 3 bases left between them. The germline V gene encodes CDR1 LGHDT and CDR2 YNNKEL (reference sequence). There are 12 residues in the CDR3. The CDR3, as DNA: TGTGCCAGCAGCCAAGACCGCACTGAAGCTTTCTTT. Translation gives CASSQDRTEAFF.